What follows are 4 T cell receptor beta chains derived from one specimen sequenced in a study of Graves' ophthalmopathy and Graves' hyperthyroidism. For repertoire sequencing, the TCR beta CDR3 regions were amplified from RNA transcripts. First-round RT-PCR with HTBI primers preceded a second-round multiplex PCR. Using its own MiXCR run on the multiplex PCR reads, TCRdb lists one record per CDR3 protein. The sample holds about 550,000 distinct CDR3 sequences, about 35% seen once. Input material: peripheral blood or thyroid tissue (not recorded which). All receptors derive from an adult man with Graves' hyperthyroidism.

The CDR3 reads CSASPGTANTEAFF. CDR3 bases: TGCAGTGCTAGTCCCGGGACAGCGAACACTGAAGCTTTCTTT. The V call is TRBV20-1, the J call TRBJ1-1, with 7 bases fitting TRBD1. Germline V CDR1 and CDR2: DFQATT, SNEGSKA (reference sequence). The CDR3 sequence is 14 residues long. After removal of 3 bases from V and 1 base from J, the junction contained 5 bases not matched to a gene.

A note on this clonotype: A clone one base away is much larger, so this may be a read error. This rearrangement joins TRBV7-7 to TRBJ2-5, with D tentatively TRBD2 (6 bases). The length of the CDR3 is 15 residues. The germline V gene has CDR1 SSHAT and CDR2 FNYEAQ (reference sequence). CDR3 bases: TGTGCTAGCAGCTTAGTAGGAGGGCCGGGTGGGACCCAGTACTTC. Translation: CASSLVGGPGGTQYF.

This clonotype was seen many times. The rearrangement uses TRBV5-1 and TRBJ2-7; D is possibly TRBD2 (6 bases). V lost 4 bases and J 1 base, leaving 9 bases between the germline ends. This CDR3 comprises 13 residues. Germline V CDR1 and CDR2: SGHRS, YFSETQ. The CDR3 DNA sequence: TGCGCCAGCAGCGCGGGACGTTCCTACGAGCAGTACTTC. Its translation: CASSAGRSYEQYF.

This clonotype was picked up a small number of times. The V and J genes are TRBV7-9 and TRBJ1-2; 7 bases are a match to TRBD1. Germline V gene sequence: CDR1 SEHNR, CDR2 FQNEAQ (reference sequence). CDR3 length equals 14 residues. The V segment lost 4 bases and the J segment 4 bases; nucleotides outside the gene matches: 6. CDR3 nucleotides: TGTGCCAGCAGCTCCACAGGGGAGGGCTATGGCTACACCTTC. Translated, it gives CASSSTGEGYGYTF.